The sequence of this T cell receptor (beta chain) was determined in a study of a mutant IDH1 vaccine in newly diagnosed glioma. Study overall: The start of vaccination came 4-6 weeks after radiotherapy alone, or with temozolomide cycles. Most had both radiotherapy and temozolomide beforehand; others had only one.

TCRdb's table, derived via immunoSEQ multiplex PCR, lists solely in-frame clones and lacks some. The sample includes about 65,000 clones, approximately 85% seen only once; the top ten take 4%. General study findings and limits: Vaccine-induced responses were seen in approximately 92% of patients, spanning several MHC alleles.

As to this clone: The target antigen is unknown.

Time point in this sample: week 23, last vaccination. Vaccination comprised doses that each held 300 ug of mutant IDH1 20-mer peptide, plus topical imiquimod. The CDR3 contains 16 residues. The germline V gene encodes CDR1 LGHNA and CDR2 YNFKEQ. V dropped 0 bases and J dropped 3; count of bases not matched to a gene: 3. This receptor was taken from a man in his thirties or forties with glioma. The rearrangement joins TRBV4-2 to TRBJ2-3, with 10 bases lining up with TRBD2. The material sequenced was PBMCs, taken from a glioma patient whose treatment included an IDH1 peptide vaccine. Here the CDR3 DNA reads TGTGCCAGCAGCCAAGAGCTAGCGGGGGTTACAGATACGCAGTATTTT. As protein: CASSQELAGVTDTQYF.